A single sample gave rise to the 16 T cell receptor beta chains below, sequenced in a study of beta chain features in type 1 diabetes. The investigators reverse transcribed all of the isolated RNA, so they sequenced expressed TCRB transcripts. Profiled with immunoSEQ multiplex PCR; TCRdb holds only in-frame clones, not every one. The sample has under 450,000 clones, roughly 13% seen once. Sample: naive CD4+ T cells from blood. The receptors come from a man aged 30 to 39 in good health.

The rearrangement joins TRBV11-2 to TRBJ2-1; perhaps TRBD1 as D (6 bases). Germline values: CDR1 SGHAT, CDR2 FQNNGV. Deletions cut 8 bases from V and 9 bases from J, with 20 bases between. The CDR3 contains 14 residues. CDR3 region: CASVFAGEIGEQFF. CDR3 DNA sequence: TGTGCCAGCGTATTCGCAGGGGAGATAGGTGAGCAGTTCTTC.

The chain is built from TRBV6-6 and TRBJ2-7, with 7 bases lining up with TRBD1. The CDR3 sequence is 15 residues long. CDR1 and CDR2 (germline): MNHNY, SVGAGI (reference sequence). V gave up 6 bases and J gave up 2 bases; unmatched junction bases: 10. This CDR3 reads CASRTDGQAPYEQYV. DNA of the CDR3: TGTGCCAGCAGAACGGACGGACAGGCTCCCTACGAGCAGTACGTC.

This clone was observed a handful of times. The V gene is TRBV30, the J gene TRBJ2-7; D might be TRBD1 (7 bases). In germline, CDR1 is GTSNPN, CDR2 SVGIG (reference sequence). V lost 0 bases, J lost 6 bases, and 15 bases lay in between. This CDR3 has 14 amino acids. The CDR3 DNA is TGTGCCTGGAGTGTAAAAGGAGGGGGCTTCGAGCAGTACGTC. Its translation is CAWSVKGGGFEQYV.

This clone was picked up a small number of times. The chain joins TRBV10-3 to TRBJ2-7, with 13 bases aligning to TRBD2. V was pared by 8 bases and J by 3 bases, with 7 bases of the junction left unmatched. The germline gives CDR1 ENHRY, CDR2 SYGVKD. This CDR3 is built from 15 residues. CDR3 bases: TGTGCCATCGGACGACTAGCGGGGGGTGACTACGAGCAGTACTTC. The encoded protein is CAIGRLAGGDYEQYF.

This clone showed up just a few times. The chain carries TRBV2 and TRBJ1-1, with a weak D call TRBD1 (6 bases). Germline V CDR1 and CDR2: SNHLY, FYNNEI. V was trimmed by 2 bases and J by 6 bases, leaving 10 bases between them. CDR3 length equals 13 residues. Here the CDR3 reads CASSEQGSSEAFF. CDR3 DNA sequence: TGTGCCAGCAGTGAACAGGGGAGTTCTGAAGCTTTCTTT.

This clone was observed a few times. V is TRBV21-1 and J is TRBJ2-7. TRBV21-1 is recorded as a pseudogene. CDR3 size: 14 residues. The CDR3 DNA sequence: TGTGCCAGCAGCCAGGGGACTTATTACTACGAGCAGTACGTC. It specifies CASSQGTYYYEQYV.

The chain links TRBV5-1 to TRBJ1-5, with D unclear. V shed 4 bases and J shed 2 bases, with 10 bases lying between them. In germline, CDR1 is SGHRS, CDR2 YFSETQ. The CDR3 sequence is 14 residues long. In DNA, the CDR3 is TGCGCCAGCAGCCCGACGGGAGGCAATCAGCCCCAGCATTTT. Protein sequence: CASSPTGGNQPQHF.

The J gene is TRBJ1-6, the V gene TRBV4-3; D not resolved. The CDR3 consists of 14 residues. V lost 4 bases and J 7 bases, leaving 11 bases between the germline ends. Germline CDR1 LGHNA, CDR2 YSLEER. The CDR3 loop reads CASSPPGPNSPLHF. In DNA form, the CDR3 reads TGCGCCAGCAGCCCCCCCGGGCCAAATTCACCCCTCCACTTT.

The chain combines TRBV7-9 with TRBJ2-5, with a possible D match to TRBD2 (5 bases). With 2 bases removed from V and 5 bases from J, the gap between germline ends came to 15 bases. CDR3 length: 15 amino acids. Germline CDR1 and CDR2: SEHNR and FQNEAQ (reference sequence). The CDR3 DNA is TGTGCCAGCAGCTTATTCCTCCGAGGGTGGGAGACCCAGTACTTC. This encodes CASSLFLRGWETQYF.

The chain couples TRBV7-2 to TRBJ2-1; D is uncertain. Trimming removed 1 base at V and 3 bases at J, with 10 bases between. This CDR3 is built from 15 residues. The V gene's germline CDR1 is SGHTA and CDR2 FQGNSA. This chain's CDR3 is CASSLEGNRYNEQFF. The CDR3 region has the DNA TGTGCCAGCAGCTTAGAGGGAAACCGCTACAATGAGCAGTTCTTC.

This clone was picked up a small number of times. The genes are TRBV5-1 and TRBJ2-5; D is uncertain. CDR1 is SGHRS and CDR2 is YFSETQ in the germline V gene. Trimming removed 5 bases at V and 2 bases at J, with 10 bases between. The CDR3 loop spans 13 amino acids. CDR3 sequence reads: CASRPLGQETQYF. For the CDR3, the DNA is TGCGCCAGCAGGCCCTTGGGGCAAGAGACCCAGTACTTC.

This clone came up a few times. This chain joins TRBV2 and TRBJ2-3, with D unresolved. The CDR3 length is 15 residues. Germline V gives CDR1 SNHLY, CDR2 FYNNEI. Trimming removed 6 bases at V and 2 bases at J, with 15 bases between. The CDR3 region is CASSAVLRNTDTQYF. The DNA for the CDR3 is TGTGCCAGCAGCGCCGTCTTGCGCAACACAGATACGCAGTATTTT.

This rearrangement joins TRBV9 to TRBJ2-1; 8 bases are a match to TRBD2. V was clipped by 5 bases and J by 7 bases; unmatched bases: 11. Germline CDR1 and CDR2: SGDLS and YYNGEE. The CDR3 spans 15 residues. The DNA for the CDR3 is TGTGCCAGCAGTGTTAGCGGGACTTCGGGGAATGAGCAGTTCTTC. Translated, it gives CASSVSGTSGNEQFF.

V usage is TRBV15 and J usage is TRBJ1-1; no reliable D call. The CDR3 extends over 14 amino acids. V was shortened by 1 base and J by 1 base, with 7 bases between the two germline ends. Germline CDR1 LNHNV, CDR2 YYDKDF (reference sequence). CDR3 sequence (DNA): TGTGCCACCAGCAGAGTGGGCGGGAACACTGAAGCTTTCTTT. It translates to CATSRVGGNTEAFF.

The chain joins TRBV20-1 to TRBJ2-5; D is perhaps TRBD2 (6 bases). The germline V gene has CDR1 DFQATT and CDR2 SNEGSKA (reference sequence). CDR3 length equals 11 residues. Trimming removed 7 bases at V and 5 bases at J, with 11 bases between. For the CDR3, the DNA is TGCAGTGGTAGGGACTTGGAGACCCAGTACTTC. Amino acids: CSGRDLETQYF.

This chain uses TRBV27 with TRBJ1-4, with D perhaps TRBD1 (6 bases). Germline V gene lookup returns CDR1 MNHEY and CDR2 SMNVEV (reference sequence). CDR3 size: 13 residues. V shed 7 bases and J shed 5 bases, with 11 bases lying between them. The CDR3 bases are TGTGCCAGCACGCGAACAGGGAATGAAAAACTGTTTTTT. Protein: CASTRTGNEKLFF.